The 10 T cell receptor beta chains given below trace back to one sample, sequenced in a study of shared clonotypes between healthy human individuals. Sequencing used immunoSEQ multiplex PCR; TCRdb keeps in-frame clones, though not all of them. In the table there are roughly 2 million clones, almost 96% of which are singletons. The source material was naive CD4+ T cells sorted from blood. Stated subset: CD45RA+ positively selected. These receptors all come from a man aged 18 to 30 in good health.

The rearrangement uses TRBV7-9 and TRBJ2-7; D possibly corresponds to TRBD1 (6 bases). This CDR3 has 17 amino acids. The germline V gene encodes CDR1 SEHNR and CDR2 FQNEAQ (reference sequence). Trimming removed 5 bases from V and 0 bases from J, with 20 bases in between. The CDR3 protein is CASSRTAGAASSYEQYF. CDR3 nucleotides: TGTGCCAGCAGCCGAACCGCAGGGGCGGCTAGCTCCTACGAGCAGTACTTC. Variable domain in full (rest from reference TRBV7-9 and TRBJ2-7): DTGVSQNPRHKITKRGQNVTFRCDPISEHNRLYWYRQTLGQGPEFLTYFQNEAQLEKSRLLSDRFSAERPKGSFSTLEIQRTEQGDSAMYLCASSRTAGAASSYEQYFGPGTRLTVT.

This sequence joins TRBV27 and TRBJ1-1; D uncertain. Trimming took 3 bases from V and 0 from J, leaving 8 bases between them. Germline V gene data show CDR1 as MNHEY and CDR2 as SMNVEV (reference sequence). This CDR3 is built from 14 residues. CDR3 sequence reads: CASSFGLMNTEAFF. CDR3 DNA: TGTGCCAGCAGTTTCGGCTTGATGAACACTGAAGCTTTCTTT.

The rearrangement uses TRBV7-8 and TRBJ1-4, with TRBD1 identical over 7 bases. From germline, CDR1 is SGHVS and CDR2 FQNEAQ. With V trimmed by 2 bases and J by 8 bases, 17 bases remained unmatched. The CDR3 runs to 18 residues. The CDR3 sequence: CASSLIPPGRGIVEKLFF. Written as DNA, the CDR3 is TGTGCCAGCAGCTTAATCCCTCCGGGCAGGGGGATAGTAGAAAAACTGTTTTTT.

The CDR3 loop is CASSLKRGYEQYF. CDR3 bases: TGTGCCAGCAGTTTGAAGCGGGGCTACGAGCAGTACTTC. The V gene is TRBV28, the J gene TRBJ2-7, with TRBD2 matching 7 bases. V gave up 3 bases and J gave up 3 bases; unmatched junction bases: 2. CDR3 length equals 13 residues. Germline CDR1 MDHEN, CDR2 SYDVKM.

This clone was seen a single time. The V call is TRBV11-2, the J call TRBJ2-5; D possibly matches TRBD1 or TRBD2 (5 bases each). With 7 bases removed from V and 1 base from J, the gap between germline ends came to 10 bases. In germline, CDR1 is SGHAT, CDR2 FQNNGV. This CDR3 is 13 amino acids long. Here the CDR3 DNA reads TGTGCCAGCACTAGGGACCTCCAAGAGACCCAGTACTTC. It yields the protein CASTRDLQETQYF.

This sequence joins TRBV6-5 and TRBJ2-5; the D gene could be TRBD1 or TRBD2 (5 bases each). In germline, CDR1 is MNHEY, CDR2 SVGAGI. V lost 6 bases and J lost 0, with 8 bases in between. The CDR3 has 13 amino acids. CDR3 amino acids: CASRGRNQETQYF. DNA of the CDR3: TGTGCCAGCAGGGGACGGAACCAAGAGACCCAGTACTTC.

The chain combines TRBV5-6 with TRBJ2-5; 10 nucleotides line up with TRBD1. Germline CDR1 is SGHDT and CDR2 is YYEEEE. CDR3 length: 13 amino acids. J gave up 5 bases and V 6 bases, and 4 bases lay outside the gene matches. CDR3 in DNA: TGTGCCAGCACCGAGGACAGGGGGGAGACCCAGTACTTC. This sequence encodes CASTEDRGETQYF.

The chain employs TRBV6-5 and TRBJ1-2; the match to TRBD1 covers 7 bases. The V gene's germline CDR1 is MNHEY and CDR2 SVGAGI. This CDR3 contains 12 residues. J was trimmed by 12 bases and V by 4 bases; bases with no gene match: 8. The CDR3 nucleotides read TGTGCCAGCAGTTCTCGGACAGGATCGGACACCTTC. The encoded protein is CASSSRTGSDTF.

The rearrangement joins TRBV6-5 to TRBJ2-7; D unclear. In germline, CDR1 is MNHEY, CDR2 SVGAGI. Trimming cost V 4 bases and J 0 bases, with 7 bases left between them. This CDR3 has 13 amino acids. The CDR3 is CASSWTVSYEQYF. As DNA, the CDR3 is TGTGCCAGCAGTTGGACCGTCTCCTACGAGCAGTACTTC.

J is TRBJ1-1 and V is TRBV4-1, with TRBD1 as a possible D gene (6 bases). Per germline, CDR1 MGHRA and CDR2 YSYEKL. CDR3 length: 15 residues. Trimming stripped 2 bases from V and 5 bases from J, with 15 bases between. The CDR3 loop is CASSQWGAVGTEAFF. For the CDR3, the DNA is TGCGCCAGCAGCCAATGGGGGGCGGTAGGGACTGAAGCTTTCTTT.